Listed below are T cell receptor beta chains from one sample, sequenced in a study of shared clonotypes between healthy human individuals. The assay was immunoSEQ multiplex PCR, and TCRdb's table has in-frame clones only and misses some. This sample has about 1 million clones, with about 75% found just once. The sequenced sample consisted of memory CD4+ T cells sorted from blood. The receptors were sampled from a man aged 18-30 years in good health. CDR3s include the opening cysteine and the closing phenylalanine or tryptophan. Fields, in order: V gene, clone size, D gene, J gene, CDR3 protein, CDR3 DNA. D genes are given only for firm matches. Size tells how often a clone was seen (once, few, many) or the class of an expanded clone, and some rows leave it out.

V: TRBV19
size: -
D: -
J: TRBJ1-5
CDR3: CASSIAGDNQPQHF
DNA: TGTGCCAGTAGTATAGCAGGGGACAATCAGCCCCAGCATTTT

V: TRBV28
size: -
D: -
J: TRBJ1-1
CDR3: CASRSSRGTYAEAFF
DNA: TGTGCCAGCCGATCTTCTCGGGGGACTTACGCTGAAGCTTTCTTT

V: TRBV5-1
size: few
D: -
J: TRBJ2-7
CDR3: CASSLVGGTASYEQYF
DNA: TGCGCCAGCAGCTTGGTTGGCGGGACGGCTTCCTACGAGCAGTACTTC

V: TRBV2
size: -
D: TRBD1
J: TRBJ2-2
CDR3: CASRQGVDGELFF
DNA: TGTGCCAGCAGACAGGGGGTTGACGGGGAGCTGTTTTTT

V: TRBV5-5
size: -
D: -
J: TRBJ2-5
CDR3: CASSPIGGWETQYF
DNA: TGTGCCAGCAGCCCCATAGGGGGTTGGGAGACCCAGTACTTC

V: TRBV7-2
size: -
D: TRBD2
J: TRBJ2-1
CDR3: CASSLAGGSSGNLNEQFF
DNA: TGTGCCAGCAGCTTAGCGGGAGGGTCTAGCGGGAATCTCAATGAGCAGTTCTTC

V: TRBV2
size: -
D: -
J: TRBJ1-4
CDR3: CASSDKGFGNEKLFF
DNA: TGTGCCAGCAGTGACAAGGGGTTTGGGAATGAAAAACTGTTTTTT

V: TRBV7-8
size: -
D: -
J: TRBJ1-3
CDR3: CASSSGDGGRGNTIYF
DNA: TGTGCCAGCAGCTCCGGGGATGGGGGCAGGGGAAACACCATATATTTT

V: TRBV12-5
size: -
D: -
J: TRBJ2-7
CDR3: CASGLVRRDGSYEQYF
DNA: TGTGCTAGTGGTTTGGTACGAAGGGACGGGTCCTACGAGCAGTACTTC

V: TRBV5-1
size: -
D: TRBD1
J: TRBJ2-2
CDR3: CASHEGQFTGELFF
DNA: TGCGCCAGCCACGAGGGACAGTTCACCGGGGAGCTGTTTTTT

V: TRBV5-1
size: -
D: -
J: TRBJ1-2
CDR3: CASSLEQSLGGYTF
DNA: TGCGCCAGCAGCTTGGAACAGAGTTTGGGTGGCTACACCTTC

V: TRBV7-7
size: few
D: -
J: TRBJ2-2
CDR3: CASSLQVGTGELFF
DNA: TGTGCTAGCAGCTTACAAGTAGGGACCGGGGAGCTGTTTTTT

V: TRBV30
size: -
D: -
J: TRBJ2-1
CDR3: CAWGVAGRSEQFF
DNA: TGTGCCTGGGGGGTCGCCGGACGGAGTGAGCAGTTCTTC

V: TRBV19
size: -
D: -
J: TRBJ1-6
CDR3: CASSMMSGVSSPLHF
DNA: TGTGCCAGTAGTATGATGTCAGGGGTCTCTTCACCCCTCCACTTT

V: TRBV7-3
size: once
D: TRBD2
J: TRBJ2-2
CDR3: CASSSGLAGAGELFF
DNA: TGTGCCAGCAGCTCCGGATTAGCGGGGGCCGGGGAGCTGTTTTTT

V: TRBV19
size: -
D: TRBD1
J: TRBJ2-7
CDR3: CASSRTGGLYEQYF
DNA: TGTGCCAGTAGCCGGACAGGGGGTTTATACGAGCAGTACTTC

V: TRBV7-6
size: many
D: TRBD1
J: TRBJ1-2
CDR3: CASSLDTGGYGYTF
DNA: TGTGCCAGCAGCTTGGACACAGGGGGCTATGGCTACACCTTC

V: TRBV18
size: -
D: TRBD2
J: TRBJ2-3
CDR3: CASSLLTSGGAGDTQYF
DNA: TGTGCCAGCTCACTCTTGACTAGCGGGGGGGCAGGCGATACGCAGTATTTT

V: TRBV28
size: -
D: TRBD1
J: TRBJ2-1
CDR3: CASSAPGTVGSYNEQFF
DNA: TGTGCCAGCAGTGCCCCCGGGACAGTGGGCTCCTACAATGAGCAGTTCTTC

V: TRBV10-3
size: -
D: -
J: TRBJ2-5
CDR3: CAISEDRGETQYF
DNA: TGTGCCATCAGTGAGGACCGAGGAGAGACCCAGTACTTC

V: TRBV2
size: -
D: -
J: TRBJ1-4
CDR3: CASSEIGFSEKLFF
DNA: TGTGCCAGCAGTGAAATAGGGTTTTCTGAAAAACTGTTTTTT

V: TRBV28
size: -
D: TRBD1
J: TRBJ1-6
CDR3: CASSPLDRDHSPLHF
DNA: TGTGCCAGCAGTCCTCTAGACAGGGATCATTCACCCCTCCACTTT